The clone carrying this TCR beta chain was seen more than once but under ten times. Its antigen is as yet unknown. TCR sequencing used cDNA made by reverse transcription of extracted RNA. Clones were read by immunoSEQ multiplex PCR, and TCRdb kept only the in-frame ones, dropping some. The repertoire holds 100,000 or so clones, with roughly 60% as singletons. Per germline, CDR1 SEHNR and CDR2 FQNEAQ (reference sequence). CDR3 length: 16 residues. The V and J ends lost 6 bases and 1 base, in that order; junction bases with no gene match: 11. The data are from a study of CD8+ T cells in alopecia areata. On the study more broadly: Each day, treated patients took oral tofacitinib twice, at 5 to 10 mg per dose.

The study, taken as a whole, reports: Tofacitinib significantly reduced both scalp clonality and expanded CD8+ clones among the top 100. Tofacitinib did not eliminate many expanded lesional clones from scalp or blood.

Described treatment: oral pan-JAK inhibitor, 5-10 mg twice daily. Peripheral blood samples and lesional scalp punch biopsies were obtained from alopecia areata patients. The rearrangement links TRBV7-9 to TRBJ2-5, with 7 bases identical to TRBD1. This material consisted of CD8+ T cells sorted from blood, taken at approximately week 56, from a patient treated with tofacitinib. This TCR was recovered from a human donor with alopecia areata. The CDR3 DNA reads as TGTGCCAGCAGTCCTTTCCCCCGGGACAGCCAAGAGACCCAGTACTTC. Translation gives CASSPFPRDSQETQYF.